These 20 T cell receptor beta chains were sequenced from one sample in a study of T-cell memory formation after mild COVID-19. TCRdb re-derived calls from the 5' RACE reads in MiXCR, one entry per CDR3 protein. This table has under 350,000 distinct CDR3 sequences, 15% to 20% appearing once. Sequencing was carried out using PBMCs or a T cell subset sorted from them (not recorded which). The source of these receptors is a man aged 18-30 years who had mild COVID-19 (a few samples of this study predate the infection). Cell type and time point are not known.

Ten or more counts support this clonotype. This sequence joins TRBV4-2 and TRBJ2-3; 11 bases are a match to TRBD1. V lost 1 base, J lost 4 bases, and 1 base stayed unmatched. Germline values: CDR1 LGHNA, CDR2 YNFKEQ. The CDR3 sequence is 15 residues long. The CDR3 reads CASSQGTGGADTQYF. The DNA of the CDR3 is TGTGCCAGCAGCCAAGGGACAGGGGGCGCAGATACGCAGTATTTT.

This clonotype showed up just a few times. Written as DNA, the CDR3 is TGCAGCGCAGAACAGGGTAGGGAGACCCAGTACTTC. The encoded protein is CSAEQGRETQYF. V and J are TRBV29-1 and TRBJ2-5; TRBD1 might be the D (6 bases). Germline CDR1 reads SQVTM; CDR2 reads ANQGSEA. V lost 7 bases and J 5 bases, leaving 14 bases between the germline ends. There are 12 residues in the CDR3. Full variable domain (outside the CDR3, taken from reference TRBV29-1 and TRBJ2-5): SAVISQKPSRDICQRGTSLTIQCQVDSQVTMMFWYRQQPGQSLTLIATANQGSEATYESGFVIDKFPISRPNLTFSTLTVSNMSPEDSSIYLCSAEQGRETQYFGPGTRLLVL.

V and J are TRBV4-2 and TRBJ2-5; D remains ambiguous. The V and J ends lost 2 bases and 5 bases respectively, with 15 bases between them. CDR3 length equals 15 residues. Germline V gives CDR1 LGHNA, CDR2 YNFKEQ. CDR3 protein: CASSQNLRQSETQYF. The CDR3 DNA reads TGTGCCAGCAGCCAAAACCTGAGGCAGTCGGAGACCCAGTACTTC.

This clonotype was seen a handful of times. The genes are TRBV12-3 or TRBV12-4 and TRBJ1-1; no definite D call. The V gene lost 0 bases and the J gene lost 7 bases, with 3 bases spanning the gap. This CDR3 is 11 amino acids long. The chain's CDR3 is CASSLADEAFF. CDR3 DNA: TGTGCCAGCAGTTTAGCAGATGAAGCTTTCTTT.

This clonotype was counted between two and nine times. The chain links TRBV7-8 to TRBJ2-2; D may be TRBD2 (7 bases). CDR3 length: 14 amino acids. The germline gives CDR1 SGHVS, CDR2 FQNEAQ. CDR3 in DNA: TGTGCGGGAGGGGGGGAATCCCACACCGGGGAGCTGTTTTTT. This gives the protein CAGGGESHTGELFF.

This clonotype was seen repeatedly, ten times or more. This chain joins TRBV7-9 and TRBJ2-1; D gene unclear. This CDR3 is 11 amino acids long. The V gene lost 7 bases and the J gene lost 7 bases, with 8 bases spanning the gap. From germline, CDR1 is SEHNR and CDR2 FQNEAQ (reference sequence). The CDR3 DNA follows: TGTGCCAGCACCCCCCGGAATGAGCAGTTCTTC. Protein sequence: CASTPRNEQFF.

This clonotype was observed a handful of times. The chain recombines TRBV4-2 with TRBJ2-2, with D hard to call. The CDR3 sequence is 14 residues long. With 4 bases removed from V and 0 bases from J, the gap between germline ends came to 6 bases. From germline, CDR1 is LGHNA and CDR2 YNFKEQ. The CDR3 protein is CASSRETNTGELFF. CDR3 in DNA: TGTGCCAGCAGCCGAGAAACGAACACCGGGGAGCTGTTTTTT.

The genes are TRBV5-4 and TRBJ2-7; D is ambiguous. The CDR3 runs to 11 residues. Looked up from germline, CDR1 is SGHNT and CDR2 is YYREEE (reference sequence). V lost 9 bases to trimming and J lost 4 bases, with 11 bases between them. The CDR3 loop is CATPVVYEQYV. CDR3 DNA sequence: TGTGCCACCCCAGTTGTGTACGAGCAGTACGTC.

The table lists this clonotype with a few counts. The chain carries TRBV11-2 and TRBJ2-3; 11 positions match TRBD2. Unmatched junction bases numbered 1, after V lost 1 base and J lost 1 base. Germline CDR1 is SGHAT and CDR2 is FQNNGV. This CDR3 contains 16 residues. The CDR3 here is CASSLGGLAGTDTQYF. The CDR3, as DNA: TGTGCCAGCAGCTTAGGGGGACTAGCGGGCACAGATACGCAGTATTTT. Complete variable domain (other parts from reference TRBV11-2 and TRBJ2-3): EAGVAQSPRYKIIEKRQSVAFWCNPISGHATLYWYQQILGQGPKLLIQFQNNGVVDDSQLPKDRFSAERLKGVDSTLKIQPAKLEDSAVYLCASSLGGLAGTDTQYFGPGTRLTVL.

The chain combines TRBV10-3 with TRBJ1-1, with D perhaps TRBD1 (6 bases). The V gene lost 6 bases and the J gene lost 0 bases, with 11 bases spanning the gap. The CDR3 totals 14 residues. CDR1 is ENHRY, CDR2 SYGVKD, per germline. CDR3 in amino acids: CAIRRDTMNTEAFF. The CDR3 coding sequence is TGTGCCATCAGGAGGGACACCATGAACACTGAAGCTTTCTTT.

A few counts support this clonotype. The chain joins TRBV7-9 to TRBJ1-4, with D possibly being TRBD1 (6 bases). The CDR3 spans 16 residues. V was clipped by 5 bases and J by 13 bases, with 26 bases between them. Germline V gene data show CDR1 as SEHNR and CDR2 as FQNEAQ (reference sequence). This CDR3 is CASSPGARGTAKRLFF. The CDR3 bases are TGTGCCAGCAGCCCGGGGGCTCGGGGGACGGCGAAGAGACTGTTTTTT.

The gene calls are TRBV6-5 and TRBJ1-3, with no clear D. This CDR3 contains 16 residues. Trimming pared 3 bases from V and 0 bases from J, leaving 12 bases between. Germline-derived CDR1 and CDR2 are MNHEY and SVGAGI. The DNA of the CDR3 is TGTGCCAGCAGTTATTCTGAGACACCCTCTGGAAACACCATATATTTT. Translating it yields CASSYSETPSGNTIYF.

This clonotype appeared a few times. This chain uses TRBV20-1 with TRBJ2-1; 7 nucleotides line up with TRBD2. This CDR3 is 15 amino acids long. From germline, CDR1 is DFQATT and CDR2 SNEGSKA (reference sequence). The V segment lost 5 bases and the J segment 4 bases; nucleotides outside the gene matches: 11. The CDR3 is CSAGGTAGVYNEQFF. The DNA for the CDR3 is TGCAGTGCTGGGGGGACGGCGGGGGTATACAATGAGCAGTTCTTC.

This clonotype was counted between two and nine times. The V and J genes are TRBV15 and TRBJ1-4, with D perhaps TRBD1 (5 bases). Trimming stripped 0 bases from V and 0 bases from J, with 14 bases between. Germline V gives CDR1 LNHNV, CDR2 YYDKDF (reference sequence). This CDR3 contains 18 residues. CDR3 bases: TGTGCCACCAGCAGAGATCGAGGGACGGGAACAACTAATGAAAAACTGTTTTTT. Translating it yields CATSRDRGTGTTNEKLFF.

Here the CDR3 reads CASSYRVYPDTQYF. CDR3 in DNA: TGTGCCAGCAGTTACCGGGTGTATCCAGATACGCAGTATTTT. The chain has TRBV6-2 or TRBV6-3 and TRBJ2-3; D ambiguous. Germline lookup yields CDR1 MNHEY and CDR2 SVGEGT. Trimming stripped 2 bases from V and 4 bases from J, with 10 bases between. The CDR3 consists of 14 residues.

V usage is TRBV7-8 and J usage is TRBJ1-2; D remains ambiguous. The length of the CDR3 is 14 residues. CDR1 is SGHVS and CDR2 is FQNEAQ in the germline V gene. V dropped 5 bases and J dropped 4 bases, with 14 bases sitting between them. The CDR3 nucleotides are TGTGCCAGCAGCCGAGAGGGCCACTCCTATGGCTACACCTTC. Translation: CASSREGHSYGYTF.

This clonotype turned up a few times. The rearrangement links TRBV7-2 to TRBJ1-4; the D gene is possibly TRBD1 (6 bases). Germline loops: CDR1 SGHTA, CDR2 FQGNSA. The CDR3 has 15 amino acids. V was pared by 1 base and J by 3 bases, with 9 bases between. The CDR3 here is CASSLGGQPNEKLFF. CDR3 DNA sequence: TGTGCCAGCAGCTTAGGTGGACAGCCTAATGAAAAACTGTTTTTT. Using reference TRBV7-2 and TRBJ1-4 for the parts outside the CDR3, the full variable domain is GAGVSQSPSNKVTEKGKDVELRCDPISGHTALYWYRQSLGQGLEFLIYFQGNSAPDKSGLPSDRFSAERTGGSVSTLTIQRTQQEDSAVYLCASSLGGQPNEKLFFGSGTQLSVL.

A few counts support this clonotype. V and J are TRBV18 and TRBJ2-2; D might be TRBD2 (6 bases). Per the germline V gene, CDR1 is KGHSH and CDR2 is LQKENI. The CDR3 has 14 residues. Trimming shortened V by 5 bases and J by 2 bases, and 9 bases separated the two germline ends. CDR3 sequence: CASSSGLNTGELFF. The CDR3, as DNA: TGTGCCAGCTCATCGGGACTCAACACCGGGGAGCTGTTTTTT.

The chain joins TRBV5-6 to TRBJ2-5; D is perhaps TRBD1 or TRBD2 (5 bases each). Trimming pared 4 bases from V and 3 bases from J, leaving 13 bases between. The CDR3 is made up of 14 amino acids. Germline V gives CDR1 SGHDT, CDR2 YYEEEE. CDR3 sequence (DNA): TGTGCCAGCAGCCGGGGTCTGGGGGAAGAGACCCAGTACTTC. This sequence encodes CASSRGLGEETQYF.

V usage is TRBV12-3 or TRBV12-4 and J usage is TRBJ1-2, with D unresolved. The CDR3 sequence is 13 residues long. V was trimmed by 3 bases and J by 6 bases, leaving 11 bases between them. The CDR3 nucleotides are TGTGCCAGCAGTTTGGTAGGGAGCGATGGCTACACCTTC. This gives the protein CASSLVGSDGYTF.